The 11 T cell receptor beta chains below come from one sample, sequenced in a study of response to subunit inactivated influenza vaccine. TCRdb ran MiXCR on the RT-PCR reads and lists one entry per CDR3 protein. The data contain roughly 710,000 distinct CDR3 sequences, about 15% of them singletons. The sample in question was PBMCs from blood, obtained 14 days before vaccination. The origin of the receptors is a man aged 50 to 60 who received an inactivated influenza vaccine.

V gene TRBV4-3 combines with J gene TRBJ1-2; the D gene is possibly TRBD1 (6 bases). The length of the CDR3 is 17 residues. Germline loops: CDR1 LGHNA, CDR2 YSLEER. V was shortened by 0 bases and J by 4 bases, with 18 bases between the two germline ends. The CDR3 nucleotides read TGCGCCAGCAGCCAAGATTCCCCCGGGGGCGCTAGCTATGGCTACACCTTC. Translation: CASSQDSPGGASYGYTF.

This sequence joins TRBV12-3 or TRBV12-4 and TRBJ1-5; D remains unclear. The CDR3 is 16 residues long. The V and J ends lost 6 bases and 1 base respectively, with 16 bases between them. The CDR3 reads CASSLLGMASNQPQHF. Written as DNA, the CDR3 is TGTGCCAGCAGCCTACTCGGGATGGCGAGCAATCAGCCCCAGCATTTT.

The gene calls are TRBV12-3 or TRBV12-4 and TRBJ2-5; the D gene is possibly TRBD2 (5 bases). The CDR3 is 15 residues long. V shed 2 bases and J shed 0 bases, with 10 bases lying between them. CDR3 in DNA: TGTGCCAGCAGTTTACGAGCGGCCTACCAAGAGACCCAGTACTTC. Translating gives CASSLRAAYQETQYF.

This clonotype showed up many times. V usage is TRBV6-1 and J usage is TRBJ1-5, with no clear D. This CDR3 spans 15 amino acids. Deletions cut 6 bases from V and 6 bases from J, with 18 bases between. Germline lookup yields CDR1 MNHNS and CDR2 SASEGT. The CDR3 DNA sequence: TGTGCCAGCAGGCGTCAGGAGGGTAGTACTCAGCCCCAGCATTTT. Protein sequence: CASRRQEGSTQPQHF.

This clonotype was seen more than once but under ten times. This chain uses TRBV29-1 with TRBJ2-3, with TRBD1 matching over 12 bases. Germline loops: CDR1 SQVTM, CDR2 ANQGSEA. This CDR3 is 15 amino acids long. With V trimmed by 0 bases and J by 5 bases, 3 bases remained unmatched. Written as DNA, the CDR3 is TGCAGCGTTGAAGAGGGACAGGGGGCCCTAGATACGCAGTATTTT. This encodes CSVEEGQGALDTQYF.

The CDR3 is CASSLQQNTEAFF. The CDR3 DNA follows: TGTGCCAGCAGCTTACAACAGAACACTGAAGCTTTCTTT. This rearrangement joins TRBV7-9 to TRBJ1-1, with D unclear. This CDR3 region has 13 residues. Germline V gene sequence: CDR1 SEHNR, CDR2 FQNEAQ (reference sequence). Trimming removed 2 bases at V and 1 base at J, with 5 bases between.

In its sample, this clonotype was seen a few times. This chain joins TRBV9 and TRBJ2-2; 8 bases agree with TRBD1. The CDR3 is 15 residues long. V trimming: 4 bases; J trimming: 3 bases; junction bases outside the gene matches: 5. Germline V gene data show CDR1 as SGDLS and CDR2 as YYNGEE. CDR3 loop: CASSPRTGHTGELFF. The CDR3, as DNA: TGTGCCAGCAGCCCGCGGACAGGGCACACCGGGGAGCTGTTTTTT.

The table lists this clonotype with a few counts. The chain employs TRBV6-1 and TRBJ1-1; D call uncertain. V was cut by 5 bases and J by 1 base, with 17 bases left in between. Germline lookup yields CDR1 MNHNS and CDR2 SASEGT. This CDR3 is 16 amino acids long. CDR3 coding DNA: TGTGCCAGCAGTCCGTTTTCGGGCGGGCGGAACACTGAAGCTTTCTTT. It is translated as CASSPFSGGRNTEAFF.

This chain uses TRBV15 with TRBJ2-1; weak D call: TRBD2 (5 bases). The germline CDR1 and CDR2 sequences are LNHNV and YYDKDF (reference sequence). This CDR3 comprises 16 residues. Trimming cost V 1 base and J 4 bases, with 14 bases left between them. Written as DNA, the CDR3 is TGTGCCACCAGCAGAGGAGGGAATACGAATTACAATGAGCAGTTCTTC. Translation gives CATSRGGNTNYNEQFF.

The chain links TRBV7-8 to TRBJ1-5; TRBD1 might be the D (5 bases). V gave up 1 base and J gave up 4 bases, with 14 bases separating them. The CDR3 extends over 16 amino acids. CDR1 and CDR2 (germline): SGHVS, FQNEAQ. CDR3 amino acids: CASSLGPNGANQPQHF. CDR3 DNA sequence: TGTGCCAGCAGCTTAGGGCCGAACGGGGCAAATCAGCCCCAGCATTTT.

V is TRBV4-1 and J is TRBJ2-1; 10 bases are shared with TRBD2. The germline V gene encodes CDR1 MGHRA and CDR2 YSYEKL. The length of the CDR3 is 16 residues. V lost 4 bases and J lost 7; bases outside the gene matches: 10. In DNA form, the CDR3 reads TGCGCCAGCAGCCGAGTAACTAGCGGGGCAGGAAATGAGCAGTTCTTC. It codes for CASSRVTSGAGNEQFF.